This TCR beta chain comes out of a study of blood T cells in healthy people across ages. Using a J-beta primer mix together with a sample-barcoded 5' primer, a second PCR was run for about 6 to 11 cycles. TCRdb used MiXCR to reprocess the 5' RACE reads, holding one entry per CDR3 protein. The sample gives hundreds of thousands of distinct CDR3 sequences, under 65% of which show up once; about 13% is in the top ten. Details on this clonotype: The antigen remains unidentified.

Each sample yielded at least 6 million isolated PBMCs. General study results and limits: For the donors, CMV status was unknown and possibly confounded expanded clonotype changes.

V dropped 5 bases and J dropped 7 bases, with 9 bases sitting between them. The CDR3 extends over 12 amino acids. The germline V gene has CDR1 MNHEY and CDR2 SVGAGI. The chain links TRBV6-5 to TRBJ2-1, with D maybe TRBD1 (5 bases). Sequencing was done on a sample of blood. The receptor was isolated from a woman aged 80 or over in good health. The CDR3 spells CASSPGWNEQFF. The CDR3 nucleotides are TGTGCCAGCAGTCCAGGGTGGAATGAGCAGTTCTTC.